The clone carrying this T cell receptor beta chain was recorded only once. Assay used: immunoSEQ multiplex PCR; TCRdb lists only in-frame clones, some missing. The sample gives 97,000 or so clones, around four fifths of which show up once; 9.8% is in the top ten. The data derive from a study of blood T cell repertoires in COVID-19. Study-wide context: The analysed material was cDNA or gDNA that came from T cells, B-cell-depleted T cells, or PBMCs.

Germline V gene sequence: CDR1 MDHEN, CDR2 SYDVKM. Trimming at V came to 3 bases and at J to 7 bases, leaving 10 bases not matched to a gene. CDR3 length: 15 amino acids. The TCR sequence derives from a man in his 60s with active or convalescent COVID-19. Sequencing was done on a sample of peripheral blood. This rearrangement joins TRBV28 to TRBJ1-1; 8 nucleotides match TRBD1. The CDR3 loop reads CASSLPPRTGSEAFF. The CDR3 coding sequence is TGTGCCAGCAGTTTGCCCCCGCGGACAGGGAGTGAAGCTTTCTTT. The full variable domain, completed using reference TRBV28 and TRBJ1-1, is DVKVTQSSRYLVKRTGEKVFLECVQDMDHENMFWYRQDPGLGLRLIYFSYDVKMKEKGDIPEGYSVSREKKERFSLILESASTNQTSMYLCASSLPPRTGSEAFFGQGTRLTVV.